This T cell receptor beta chain was observed in a study of blood T cell repertoires in COVID-19. Study context: Both acute and convalescent COVID-19 samples were obtained from the United States, Italy and Spain. T cells, B-cell-depleted T cells, or PBMCs supplied cDNA or gDNA.

The CDR3 spans 12 residues. Looked up from germline, CDR1 is DFQATT and CDR2 is SNEGSKA (reference sequence). The germline V and J ends were trimmed by 6 bases and 5 bases, with 14 bases remaining between them. Assay used: immunoSEQ multiplex PCR; TCRdb lists only in-frame clones, some missing. The profile covers roughly 86,000 clones, with roughly 84% appearing a single time and around 2.9% taken by the ten largest. Seattle's cohort entered during active infection and was followed longitudinally. This rearrangement joins TRBV20-1 to TRBJ2-7, with no clear D. Sequenced: peripheral blood. The sequence derives from a woman of 80 years or more with COVID-19, enrolled during active disease. CDR3 loop: CSASPVSDEQYF. The CDR3 region has the DNA TGCAGTGCCAGTCCGGTTTCGGACGAGCAGTACTTC.